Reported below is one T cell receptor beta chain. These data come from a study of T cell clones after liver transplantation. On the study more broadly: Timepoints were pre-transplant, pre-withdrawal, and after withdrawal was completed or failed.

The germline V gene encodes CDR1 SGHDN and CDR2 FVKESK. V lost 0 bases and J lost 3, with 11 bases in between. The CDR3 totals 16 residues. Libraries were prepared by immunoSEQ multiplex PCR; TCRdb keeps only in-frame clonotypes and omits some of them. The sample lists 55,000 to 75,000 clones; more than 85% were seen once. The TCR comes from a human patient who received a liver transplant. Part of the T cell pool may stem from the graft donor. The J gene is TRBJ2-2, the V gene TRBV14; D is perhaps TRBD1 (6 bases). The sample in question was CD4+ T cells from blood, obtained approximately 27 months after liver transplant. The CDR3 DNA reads TGTGCCAGCAGCCAAGATAGCACAGGGTACACCGGGGAGCTGTTTTTT. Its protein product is CASSQDSTGYTGELFF.